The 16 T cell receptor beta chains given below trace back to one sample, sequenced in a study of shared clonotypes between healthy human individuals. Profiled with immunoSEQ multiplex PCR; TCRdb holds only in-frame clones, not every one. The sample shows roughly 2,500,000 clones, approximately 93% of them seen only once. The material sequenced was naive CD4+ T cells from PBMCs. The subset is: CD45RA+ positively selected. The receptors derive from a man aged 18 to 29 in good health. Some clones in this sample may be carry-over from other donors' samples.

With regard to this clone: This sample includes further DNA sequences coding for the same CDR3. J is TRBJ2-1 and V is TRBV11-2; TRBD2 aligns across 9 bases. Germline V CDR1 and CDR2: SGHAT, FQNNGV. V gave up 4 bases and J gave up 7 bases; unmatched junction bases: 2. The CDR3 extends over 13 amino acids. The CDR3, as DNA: TGTGCCAGCAGCTCCGGACTAGCGAATGAGCAGTTCTTC. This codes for CASSSGLANEQFF.

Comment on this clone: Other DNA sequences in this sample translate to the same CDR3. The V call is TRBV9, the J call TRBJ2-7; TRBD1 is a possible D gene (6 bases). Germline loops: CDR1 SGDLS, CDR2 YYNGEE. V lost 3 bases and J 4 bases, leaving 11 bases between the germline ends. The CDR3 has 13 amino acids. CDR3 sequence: CASSARGAYEQYF. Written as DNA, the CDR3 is TGTGCCAGCAGCGCCAGGGGAGCATACGAGCAGTACTTC. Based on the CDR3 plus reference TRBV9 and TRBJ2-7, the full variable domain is DSGVTQTPKHLITATGQRVTLRCSPRSGDLSVYWYQQSLDQGLQFLIQYYNGEERAKGNILERFSAQQFPDLHSELNLSSLELGDSALYFCASSARGAYEQYFGPGTRLTVT.

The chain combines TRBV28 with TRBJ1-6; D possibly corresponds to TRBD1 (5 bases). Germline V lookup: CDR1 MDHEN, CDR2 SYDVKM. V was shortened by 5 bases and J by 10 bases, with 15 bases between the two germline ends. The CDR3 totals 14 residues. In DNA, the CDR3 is TGTGCCAGCAGTCCGCAGGGTGGCGGCTCACCCCTCCACTTT. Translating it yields CASSPQGGGSPLHF.

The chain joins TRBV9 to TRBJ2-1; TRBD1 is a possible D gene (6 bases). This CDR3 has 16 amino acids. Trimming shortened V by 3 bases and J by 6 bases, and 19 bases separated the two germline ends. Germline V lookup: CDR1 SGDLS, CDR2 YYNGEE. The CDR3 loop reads CASSERVGGVANEQFF. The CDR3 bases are TGTGCCAGCAGCGAACGAGTTGGGGGCGTAGCCAATGAGCAGTTCTTC.

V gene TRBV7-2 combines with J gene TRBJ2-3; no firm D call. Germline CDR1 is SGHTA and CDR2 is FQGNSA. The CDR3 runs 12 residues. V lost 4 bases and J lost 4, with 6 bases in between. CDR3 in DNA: TGTGCCAGCAGCTGGGCGGCAGATACGCAGTATTTT. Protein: CASSWAADTQYF.

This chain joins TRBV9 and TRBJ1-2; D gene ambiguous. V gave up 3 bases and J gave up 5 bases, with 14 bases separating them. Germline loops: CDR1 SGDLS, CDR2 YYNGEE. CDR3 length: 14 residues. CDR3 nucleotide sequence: TGTGCCAGCAGCGCGGGAACAAGATCTTATGGCTACACCTTC. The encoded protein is CASSAGTRSYGYTF.

The CDR3 sequence is CASSWGRLPSTDTQYF. The DNA for the CDR3 is TGCGCCAGCAGCTGGGGTCGCCTCCCTTCCACAGATACGCAGTATTTT. The chain recombines TRBV5-1 with TRBJ2-3; D unresolved. The ends were cut back, 3 bases at V and 2 bases at J, with 16 bases in the middle. From germline, CDR1 is SGHRS and CDR2 YFSETQ. The CDR3 has 16 amino acids. Looking up the rest from reference TRBV5-1 and TRBJ2-3 gives the full variable domain: KAGVTQTPRYLIKTRGQQVTLSCSPISGHRSVSWYQQTPGQGLQFLFEYFSETQRNKGNFPGRFSGRQFSNSRSEMNVSTLELGDSALYLCASSWGRLPSTDTQYFGPGTRLTVL.

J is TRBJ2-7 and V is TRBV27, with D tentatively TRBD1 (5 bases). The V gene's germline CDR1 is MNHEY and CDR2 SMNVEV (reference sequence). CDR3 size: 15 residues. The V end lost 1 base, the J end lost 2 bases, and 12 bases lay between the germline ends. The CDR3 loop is CASSLYGQGTYEQYF. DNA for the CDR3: TGTGCCAGCAGTTTATACGGGCAGGGTACCTACGAGCAGTACTTC.

CDR3 residues: CASSSWQGVREQYF. The CDR3 DNA sequence: TGTGCCAGCAGTTCTTGGCAGGGGGTACGTGAGCAGTACTTC. The rearrangement links TRBV6-5 to TRBJ2-7; 7 bases map to TRBD1. The ends lost 4 bases at V and 7 bases at J; junction bases unmatched: 10. The germline V gene encodes CDR1 MNHEY and CDR2 SVGAGI. CDR3 length: 14 residues.

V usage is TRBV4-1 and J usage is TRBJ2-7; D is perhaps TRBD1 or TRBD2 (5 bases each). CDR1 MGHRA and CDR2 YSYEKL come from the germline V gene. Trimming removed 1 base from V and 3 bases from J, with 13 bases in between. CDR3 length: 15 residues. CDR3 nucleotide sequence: TGCGCCAGCAGCCAAGGTGAGGGGACCGTCTACGAGCAGTACTTC. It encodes CASSQGEGTVYEQYF.

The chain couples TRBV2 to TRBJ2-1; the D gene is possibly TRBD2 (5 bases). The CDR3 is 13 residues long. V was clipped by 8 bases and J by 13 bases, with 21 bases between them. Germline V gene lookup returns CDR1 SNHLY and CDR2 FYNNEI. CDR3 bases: TGTGCCAGCTCCCTAGGTGGATTGTCTAGCCAGTTCTTC. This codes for CASSLGGLSSQFF. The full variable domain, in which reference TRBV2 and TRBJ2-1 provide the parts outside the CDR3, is EPEVTQTPSHQVTQMGQEVILRCVPISNHLYFYWYRQILGQKVEFLVSFYNNEISEKSEIFDDQFSVERPDGSNFTLKIRSTKLEDSAMYFCASSLGGLSSQFFGPGTRLTVL.

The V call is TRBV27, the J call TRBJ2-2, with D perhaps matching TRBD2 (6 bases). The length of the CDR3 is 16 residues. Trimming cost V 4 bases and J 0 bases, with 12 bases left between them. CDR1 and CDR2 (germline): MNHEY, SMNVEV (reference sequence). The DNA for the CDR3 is TGTGCCAGCAGTTGGACGGACTATGCGAACACCGGGGAGCTGTTTTTT. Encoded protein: CASSWTDYANTGELFF.

The CDR3 sequence: CASSYGQISYEQYF. The CDR3 DNA sequence: TGTGCCAGCAGCTACGGACAGATCTCCTACGAGCAGTACTTC. The J gene is TRBJ2-7, the V gene TRBV7-9; weak D call: TRBD1 (6 bases). Looked up from germline, CDR1 is SEHNR and CDR2 is FQNEAQ (reference sequence). V shed 4 bases and J shed 0 bases, with 10 bases lying between them. The CDR3 length is 14 residues.

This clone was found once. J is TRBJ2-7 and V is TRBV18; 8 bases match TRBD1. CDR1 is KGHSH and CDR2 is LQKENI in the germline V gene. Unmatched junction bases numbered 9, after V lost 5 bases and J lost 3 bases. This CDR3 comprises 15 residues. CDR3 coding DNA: TGTGCCAGCTCAGCCGCGGGACAGGACCGCTACGAGCAGTACTTC. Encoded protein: CASSAAGQDRYEQYF.

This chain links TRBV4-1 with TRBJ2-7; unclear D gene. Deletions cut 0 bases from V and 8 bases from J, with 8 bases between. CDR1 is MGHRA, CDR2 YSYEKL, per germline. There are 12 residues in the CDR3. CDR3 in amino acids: CASSQEGIQQYF. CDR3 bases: TGCGCCAGCAGCCAAGAGGGGATACAGCAGTACTTC.

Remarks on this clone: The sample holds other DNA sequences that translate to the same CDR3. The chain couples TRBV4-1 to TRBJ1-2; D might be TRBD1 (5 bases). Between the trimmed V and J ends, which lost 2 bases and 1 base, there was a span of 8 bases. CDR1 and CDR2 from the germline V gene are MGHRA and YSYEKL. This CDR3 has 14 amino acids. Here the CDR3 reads CASSQPGSNYGYTF. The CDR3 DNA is TGCGCCAGCAGCCAACCAGGGAGTAACTATGGCTACACCTTC.